The clone carrying this T cell receptor beta chain was detected many times. The antigen remains unidentified. For CDR3 and TCR beta VDJ profiling, genomic DNA was the template used. TCRdb re-analysed the reads in MiXCR, keeping a single row per CDR3 protein. The sample shows around 200,000 distinct CDR3 sequences, roughly 55% of them seen only once. Trimming took off 0 bases at V and 4 bases at J, with 9 bases between the two ends. Germline CDR1 reads MNHEY; CDR2 reads SVGAGI. The CDR3 covers 14 residues. The data are from a study of CD8+CD57+ T cells in acquired aplastic anemia. Regarding the study as a whole: For CD8+ Simpson's diversity, patients and controls showed no significant difference.

The sequencing sample was made of sorted CD4+, CD8+, or CD8+CD57+ T cells (not recorded which) from PBMCs. The genes are TRBV6-5 and TRBJ1-1; D possibly corresponds to TRBD1 (5 bases). This clonotype was sampled from a human donor in good health. The CDR3 loop is CASSYSGGRTEAFF. The CDR3 DNA sequence: TGTGCCAGCAGTTACTCGGGGGGACGCACTGAAGCTTTCTTT.